This T cell receptor (beta chain) stems from a study of spatial heterogeneity in lung cancer. Overall study context: Samples were obtained from some 70 donors, all untreated early-stage non-small cell lung cancer patients. The authors sequenced available follow-up PBMC samples, taken a median of roughly 26 months after resection.

This clonotype was seen many times. Regarding time point: blood at routine non-recurrence follow-up after resection. Each molecule of TCR cDNA was tagged with one unique molecular identifier. Via MiXCR, TCRdb re-called the 5' RACE reads, giving one row per CDR3 protein. The repertoire includes around 10,000 distinct CDR3 sequences, about a fifth of them detected once, and roughly 44% sits in the top ten. The receptor's source is a male donor with early-stage non-small cell lung cancer. This specimen consisted of PBMCs, obtained at follow-up.

The CDR3 nucleotides are TGCAGTGCTAGAGTAGGGTTCCGGGCTCCATCCTACAATGAGCAGTTCTTC. Residues: CSARVGFRAPSYNEQFF. This chain joins TRBV20-1 and TRBJ2-1; D unclear. This CDR3 contains 17 residues. Germline assignment: CDR1 DFQATT and CDR2 SNEGSKA (reference sequence). Deletions cut 1 base from V and 1 base from J, with 17 bases between.